This T cell receptor (beta chain) is drawn from a study of neurological immune-mediated disorders. The study built unsorted libraries from 2 million PBMCs kept at -80 C. MiXCR, run by TCRdb on the 5' RACE reads, gives a single entry per CDR3 protein. The sample yields 45,000 to 50,000 distinct CDR3 sequences, roughly 23% seen once. V shed 4 bases and J shed 0 bases, with 12 bases lying between them. The germline CDR1 and CDR2 sequences are SQVTM and ANQGSEA. The CDR3 runs to 14 residues. This clonotype was seen ten or more times. Its antigen remains unidentified. Study-level points and caveats: No CDR3 amino acid sequences recurred among expanded clones across subjects, suggesting private repertoires in all groups. The highest TCR clonal expansion occurred in HTLV-1-associated myelopathy; multiple sclerosis fell below healthy controls.

Source material: PBMCs. The V gene is TRBV29-1, the J gene TRBJ1-1; weak D call: TRBD1 (6 bases). The source of this sequence is a woman in her 70s in good health. The CDR3 here is CSVALTGMNTEAFF. CDR3 nucleotides: TGCAGCGTTGCGCTGACAGGAATGAACACTGAAGCTTTCTTT.